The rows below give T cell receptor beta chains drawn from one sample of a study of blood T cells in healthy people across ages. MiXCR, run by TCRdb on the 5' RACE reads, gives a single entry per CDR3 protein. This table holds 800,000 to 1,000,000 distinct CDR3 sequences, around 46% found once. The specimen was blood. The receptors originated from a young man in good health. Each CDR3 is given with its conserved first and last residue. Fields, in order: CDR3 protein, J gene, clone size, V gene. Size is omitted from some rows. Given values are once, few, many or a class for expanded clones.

CAINPTGTSGNTIYF	TRBJ1-3	.	TRBV10-3
CASSLGWGQFF	TRBJ2-1	.	TRBV9
CASSQDLTGIAYEQYF	TRBJ2-7	few	TRBV4-1
CASSGPQGGEEKLFF	TRBJ1-4	.	TRBV9
CASSPRSSHGTDTQYF	TRBJ2-3	few	TRBV7-2
CASSSSGADIQYF	TRBJ2-4	.	TRBV5-1
CASSDAGGSGNEQFF	TRBJ2-1	few	TRBV9
CASSPGGRSGYTF	TRBJ1-2	.	TRBV4-3
CASSYSTRTEAYNEQFF	TRBJ2-1	.	TRBV6-6
CASSKVRVGKETQYF	TRBJ2-5	few	TRBV21-1